The sample holds many counts of the clone carrying this T cell receptor beta chain. Its antigen is not known. The data are from a study of T-cell reconstitution after alpha-beta-depleted transplantation in children. Findings and limits, study-wide: The main origin of T-cell counts and diversity one year after transplant was newly produced T cells. Surviving recipient T cells and intrathymic progenitors accounted for some patients' high TCRbeta diversity at day 60.

The J segment lost 6 bases and the V segment lost 5 bases, leaving 12 bases of the junction unmatched. The CDR3 runs to 15 residues. The germline gives CDR1 DFQATT, CDR2 SNEGSKA (reference sequence). Library preparation (for TCRbeta) was performed with unique molecular identifiers. MiXCR, applied by TCRdb to the PCR reads, yields one record per CDR3 protein. This table holds around 670,000 distinct CDR3 sequences, 13% found once. The rearrangement links TRBV20-1 to TRBJ2-3; 9 bases agree with TRBD2. The clonotype originates from a girl aged 2-10 years with congenital amegakaryocytic thrombocytopenia, due to receive a stem cell transplant. This specimen consisted of PBMCs, obtained before TCRalphabeta/CD19-depleted stem cell transplant. CDR3 sequence reads: CSASNLAGRADTQYF. CDR3 sequence (DNA): TGCAGTGCTTCAAACCTAGCGGGACGAGCGGATACGCAGTATTTT.